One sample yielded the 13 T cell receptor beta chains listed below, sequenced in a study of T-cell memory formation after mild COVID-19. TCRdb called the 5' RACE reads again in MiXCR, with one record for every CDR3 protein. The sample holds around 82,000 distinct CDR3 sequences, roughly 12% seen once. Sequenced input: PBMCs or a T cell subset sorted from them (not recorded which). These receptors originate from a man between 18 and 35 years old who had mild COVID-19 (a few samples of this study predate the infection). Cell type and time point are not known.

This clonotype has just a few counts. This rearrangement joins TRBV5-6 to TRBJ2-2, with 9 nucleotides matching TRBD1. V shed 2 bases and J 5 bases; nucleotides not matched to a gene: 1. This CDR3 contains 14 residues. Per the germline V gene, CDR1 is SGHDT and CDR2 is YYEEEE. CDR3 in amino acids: CASSFGQGTGELFF. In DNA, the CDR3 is TGTGCCAGCAGCTTCGGACAGGGGACCGGGGAGCTGTTTTTT.

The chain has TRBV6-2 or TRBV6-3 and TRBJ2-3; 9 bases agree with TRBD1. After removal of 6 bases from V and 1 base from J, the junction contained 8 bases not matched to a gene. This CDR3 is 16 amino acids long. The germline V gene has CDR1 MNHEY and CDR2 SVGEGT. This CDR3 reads CASRLQGASGTDTQYF. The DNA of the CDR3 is TGTGCCAGCAGACTACAGGGGGCTTCTGGCACAGATACGCAGTATTTT.

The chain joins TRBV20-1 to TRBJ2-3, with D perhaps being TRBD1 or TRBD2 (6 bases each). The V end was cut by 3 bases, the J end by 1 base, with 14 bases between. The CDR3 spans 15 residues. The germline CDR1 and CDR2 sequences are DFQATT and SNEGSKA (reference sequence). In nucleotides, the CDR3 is TGCAGTGCTAGCGTAATAGGGGGGCGCACAGATACGCAGTATTTT. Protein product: CSASVIGGRTDTQYF.

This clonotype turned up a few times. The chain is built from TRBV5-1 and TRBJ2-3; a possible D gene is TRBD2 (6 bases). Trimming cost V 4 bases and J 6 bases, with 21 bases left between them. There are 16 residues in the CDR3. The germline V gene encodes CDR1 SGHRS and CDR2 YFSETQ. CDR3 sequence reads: CASSRDSILPADTQYF. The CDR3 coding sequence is TGCGCCAGCAGCCGGGACTCCATATTACCTGCGGATACGCAGTATTTT.

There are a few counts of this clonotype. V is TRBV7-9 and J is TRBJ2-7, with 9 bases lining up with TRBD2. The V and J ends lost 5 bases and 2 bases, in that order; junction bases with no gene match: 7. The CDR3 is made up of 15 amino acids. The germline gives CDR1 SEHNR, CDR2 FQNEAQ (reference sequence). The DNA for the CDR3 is TGTGCCAGCAGCCACACCGGGACTAGCCCCTACGAGCAGTACTTC. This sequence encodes CASSHTGTSPYEQYF. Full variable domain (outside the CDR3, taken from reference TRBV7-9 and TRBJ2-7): DTGVSQNPRHKITKRGQNVTFRCDPISEHNRLYWYRQTLGQGPEFLTYFQNEAQLEKSRLLSDRFSAERPKGSFSTLEIQRTEQGDSAMYLCASSHTGTSPYEQYFGPGTRLTVT.

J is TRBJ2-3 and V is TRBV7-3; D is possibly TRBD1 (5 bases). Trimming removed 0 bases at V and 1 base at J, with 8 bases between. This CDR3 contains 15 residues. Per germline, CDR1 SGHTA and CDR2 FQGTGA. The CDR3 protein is CASSLTARGTDTQYF. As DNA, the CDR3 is TGTGCCAGCAGCTTAACGGCCAGGGGCACAGATACGCAGTATTTT. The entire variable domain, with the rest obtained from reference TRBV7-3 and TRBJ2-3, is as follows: GAGVSQTPSNKVTEKGKYVELRCDPISGHTALYWYRQSLGQGPEFLIYFQGTGAADDSGLPNDRFFAVRPEGSVSTLKIQRTERGDSAVYLCASSLTARGTDTQYFGPGTRLTVL.

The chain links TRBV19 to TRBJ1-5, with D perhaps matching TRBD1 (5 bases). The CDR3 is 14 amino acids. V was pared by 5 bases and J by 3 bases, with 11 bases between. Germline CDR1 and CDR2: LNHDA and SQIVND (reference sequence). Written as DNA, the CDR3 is TGTGCCAGTAGTCAGGGAGTCCCCAATCAGCCCCAGCATTTT. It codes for CASSQGVPNQPQHF.

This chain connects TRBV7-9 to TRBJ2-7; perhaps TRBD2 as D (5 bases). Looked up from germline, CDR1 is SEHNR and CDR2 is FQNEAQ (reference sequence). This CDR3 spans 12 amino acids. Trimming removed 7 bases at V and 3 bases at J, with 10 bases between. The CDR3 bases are TGTGCCAGCACCGCGGGTGGCTACGAGCAGTACTTC. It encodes CASTAGGYEQYF.

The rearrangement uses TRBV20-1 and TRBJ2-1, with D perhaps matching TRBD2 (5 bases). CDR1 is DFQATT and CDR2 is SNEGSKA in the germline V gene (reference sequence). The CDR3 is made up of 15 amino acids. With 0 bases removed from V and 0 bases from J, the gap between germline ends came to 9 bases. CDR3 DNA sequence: TGCAGTGCTAGAGATCGGGGAAGCTCCTACAATGAGCAGTTCTTC. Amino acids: CSARDRGSSYNEQFF.

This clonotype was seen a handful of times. CDR3 amino acids: CASSLSGTTYEQYF. The CDR3 region has the DNA TGTGCCAGCAGTTTATCAGGGACAACCTACGAGCAGTACTTC. This sequence joins TRBV27 and TRBJ2-7; tentatively, D is TRBD1 (6 bases). This CDR3 region has 14 residues. V gave up 0 bases and J gave up 2 bases, with 8 bases separating them. Germline V CDR1 and CDR2: MNHEY, SMNVEV (reference sequence).

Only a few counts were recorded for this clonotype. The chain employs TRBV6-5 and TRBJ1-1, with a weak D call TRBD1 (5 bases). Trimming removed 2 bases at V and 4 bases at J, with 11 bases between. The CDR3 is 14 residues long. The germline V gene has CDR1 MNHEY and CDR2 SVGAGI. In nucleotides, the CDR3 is TGTGCCAGCAGTTACGGTGGGGGGGGCACTGAAGCTTTCTTT. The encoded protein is CASSYGGGGTEAFF.

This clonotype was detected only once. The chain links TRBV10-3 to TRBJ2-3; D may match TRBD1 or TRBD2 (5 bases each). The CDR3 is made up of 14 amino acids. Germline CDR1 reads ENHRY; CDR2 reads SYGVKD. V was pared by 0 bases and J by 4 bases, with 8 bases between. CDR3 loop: CAISESEGSDTQYF. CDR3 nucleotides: TGTGCCATCAGTGAGTCTGAGGGGTCAGATACGCAGTATTTT.

CDR3 in amino acids: CASSFRPSGGNEQFF. CDR3 sequence (DNA): TGTGCCAGCAGCTTTCGCCCTAGCGGGGGGAATGAGCAGTTCTTC. The chain employs TRBV11-2 and TRBJ2-1, with 11 bases matching TRBD2. V was pared by 3 bases and J by 7 bases, with 5 bases of the junction left unmatched. Looked up from germline, CDR1 is SGHAT and CDR2 is FQNNGV. CDR3 size: 15 residues.